What follows are 9 T cell receptor beta chains derived from one specimen sequenced in a study of cytotoxic CD8 clonotypes in ibrutinib-treated CLL (dated by TCRdb to about 2021). Reading the label with the study, this specimen's time point is: progressive disease on ibrutinib. Libraries were made using the immunoSEQ multiplex PCR assay. TCRdb's version of the immuneACCESS table is confined to in-frame rearrangements and falls short of the full clone set. An unresolved V gene accounts for under half of the shortfall where checked; the remainder is of unknown origin. For this sample there are about 39,000 clones; approximately 67% appear just once. The top ten hold 5.5% to 7% of the sample. The sample consisted of PBMCs, taken at disease progression, from a patient treated with ibrutinib. The origin of the receptors is a human donor with chronic lymphocytic leukemia.

The V call is TRBV28, the J call TRBJ2-1; 11 bases align to TRBD2. J was trimmed by 3 bases and V by 5 bases; bases with no gene match: 6. This CDR3 contains 16 residues. Germline CDR1 is MDHEN and CDR2 is SYDVKM. CDR3 in DNA: TGTGCCAGCAGTACCCCTAGCGGGAGGAGCTACAATGAGCAGTTCTTC. It codes for CASSTPSGRSYNEQFF.

The J gene is TRBJ2-5, the V gene TRBV6-5; D may be TRBD1 (5 bases). Between the trimmed V and J ends, which lost 8 bases and 1 base, there was a span of 17 bases. Per germline, CDR1 MNHEY and CDR2 SVGAGI. The CDR3 sequence is 15 residues long. CDR3 in amino acids: CASSLRWTFQETQYF. The CDR3 DNA is TGTGCCAGCTCCTTACGCTGGACATTCCAAGAGACCCAGTACTTC.

This sequence joins TRBV2 and TRBJ2-3; possible D gene TRBD2, 5 bases. Germline V lookup: CDR1 SNHLY, CDR2 FYNNEI. The CDR3 runs 14 residues. Trimming removed 7 bases from V and 1 base from J, with 12 bases in between. CDR3 sequence (DNA): TGTGCCAGCAAACTCGTCGGGGGCACAGATACGCAGTATTTT. As protein: CASKLVGGTDTQYF. The full variable domain, completed using reference TRBV2 and TRBJ2-3, is EPEVTQTPSHQVTQMGQEVILRCVPISNHLYFYWYRQILGQKVEFLVSFYNNEISEKSEIFDDQFSVERPDGSNFTLKIRSTKLEDSAMYFCASKLVGGTDTQYFGPGTRLTVL.

This clone was counted between two and nine times. V usage is TRBV4-1 and J usage is TRBJ2-2; the D call may be TRBD1 or TRBD2 (5 bases each). V lost 7 bases to trimming and J lost 1 base, with 13 bases between them. The CDR3 covers 15 residues. In germline, CDR1 is MGHRA, CDR2 YSYEKL. CDR3 bases: TGCGCCAGCAACCCTTCGGGGCGGAACACCGGGGAGCTGTTTTTT. It is translated as CASNPSGRNTGELFF.

The rearrangement links TRBV19 to TRBJ2-3; D is ambiguous. Germline lookup yields CDR1 LNHDA and CDR2 SQIVND (reference sequence). The CDR3 spans 12 residues. Trimming removed 2 bases at V and 5 bases at J, with 5 bases between. The CDR3 is CASSILRDTQYF. The DNA for the CDR3 is TGTGCCAGTAGTATACTAAGAGATACGCAGTATTTT.

V and J are TRBV21-1 and TRBJ2-2. TRBV21-1 is flagged as a pseudogene. The CDR3 is 14 residues long. The CDR3 nucleotides are TGTGCCAGCAGCCGGGAAGGGGACACCGGGGAGCTGTTTTTT. This encodes CASSREGDTGELFF.

This clone was counted between two and nine times. The chain joins TRBV4-1 to TRBJ2-7; possibly TRBD2 for D (6 bases). The germline V gene has CDR1 MGHRA and CDR2 YSYEKL. This CDR3 is built from 15 residues. V lost 0 bases and J lost 4, with 13 bases in between. CDR3 residues: CASSQDPGEGYEQYF. The CDR3 DNA sequence: TGCGCCAGCAGCCAAGATCCGGGAGAGGGGTACGAGCAGTACTTC.

CDR3 loop: CASSFGTTGNNEKLFF. CDR3 sequence (DNA): TGTGCCAGCAGCTTTGGTACGACAGGGAATAATGAAAAACTGTTTTTT. This rearrangement joins TRBV5-6 to TRBJ1-4, with 7 bases matching TRBD1. Per germline, CDR1 SGHDT and CDR2 YYEEEE. J lost 4 bases, V lost 2 bases, and 8 bases had no gene match. The CDR3 runs to 16 residues.

The DNA of the CDR3 is TGCGCCAGCAGCTCGGCCCACTCTGGGGCCAACGTCCTGACTTTC. It specifies CASSSAHSGANVLTF. V is TRBV5-1 and J is TRBJ2-6; D not resolved. The CDR3 length is 15 residues. Trimming took 3 bases from V and 0 from J, leaving 7 bases between them. Germline values: CDR1 SGHRS, CDR2 YFSETQ.